Here is one T cell receptor (beta chain) with its context. Its antigen is undetermined. This entry comes from a study of blood T cells in healthy people across ages. Overall study findings and caveats: Changes seen in expanded clonotypes were possibly confounded by donor CMV status left unknown.

PCR was performed a second time for roughly 7 to 11 cycles using a sample-barcoded 5' primer and a J-beta primer mix. The template-switch adaptor, which had 12 random nucleotides, put a tag on each cDNA molecule. TCRdb reprocessed the 5' RACE reads via MiXCR and lists one record per CDR3 protein. This table holds 800,000 to 950,000 distinct CDR3 sequences, roughly 52% found once. This CDR3 region has 15 residues. Germline values: CDR1 SGHRS, CDR2 YFSETQ. The study drew donors from healthy Caucasian individuals in Russia aged 6 to 90. The receptor comes from a man aged 25 to 45 in good health. Sequencing was done on a sample of blood. The chain is built from TRBV5-1 and TRBJ2-4; 7 nucleotides agree with TRBD1. The closer fit of TRBJ2-5 to the DNA end suggests the J call may be wrong. This chain's CDR3 is CASSLYGTAEETQYF. CDR3 nucleotides: TGCGCCAGCAGCTTGTACGGGACAGCCGAAGAGACCCAGTACTTC.